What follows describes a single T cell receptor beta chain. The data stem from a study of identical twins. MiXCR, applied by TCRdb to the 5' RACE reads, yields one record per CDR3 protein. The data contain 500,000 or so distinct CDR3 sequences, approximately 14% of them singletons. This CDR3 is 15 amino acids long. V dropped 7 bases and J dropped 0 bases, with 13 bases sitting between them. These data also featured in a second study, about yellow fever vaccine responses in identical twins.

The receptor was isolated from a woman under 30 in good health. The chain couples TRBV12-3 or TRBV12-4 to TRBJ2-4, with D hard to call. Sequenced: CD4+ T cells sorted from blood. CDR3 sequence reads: CASTPTAVAKNIQYF. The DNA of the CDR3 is TGTGCCAGCACCCCGACCGCCGTAGCCAAAAACATTCAGTACTTC.